This TCR beta chain was sequenced in a study of graft-versus-host responses after intestinal transplantation (dated by TCRdb to 2020 to 2023). Turning to the overall study: Multivisceral, liver-intestinal, or isolated intestinal transplants were received by the recipients. Rather than going through the commercial service, samples from three later patients were sequenced in-house on an Illumina MiSeq and processed with MiXCR. Donor T cell macrochimerism was defined as a peak of at least 4% donor T cells among recipient peripheral blood mononuclear cells. Of the 20 to 30 intestinal transplant recipients enrolled in the cohort, one of whom was a retransplant, a few patients without pretransplant specimens were excluded. After intestinal transplantation, graft-versus-host and host-versus-graft alloreactive T cell clones in the graft, circulation and bone marrow were tracked using bulk TCR-beta CDR3 sequencing. To identify alloreactive clones, pre-transplant mixed lymphocyte reaction products were sequenced and compared with unstimulated pre-transplant donor and recipient T cells. All recipients received anti-thymocyte globulin induction followed by maintenance tacrolimus and steroids for roughly 3 years. Overall results and qualifications from the work: Early after transplant, declines in HvG clones were associated with peak levels of circulating GvH clones. In the allografts of patients with donor T cell macrochimerism, GvH to HvG T cell clonal ratios were high. GvH clones were detected in recipient bone marrow, and some of these GvH clones were observed earlier in ileal mucosa or blood, consistent with an intestinal mucosal origin. The relatively low number and heterogeneity of intestinal transplant patients limited the conclusions.

Blood samples were collected up to 4 times in the first month after transplant and then at least monthly when available. CDR3 length: 14 amino acids, cysteine to phenylalanine. Only CDR3 DNA is held: 42 bases, read in frame from base 1. The germline V gene gives CDR1 as KGHSH and CDR2 as LQKENI. Trimmed from V: 5 bases; trimmed from J: 4 bases; junction bases lacking a gene match: 3. As to this clone: There is no known antigen for this receptor. Qualities for individual bases were not recorded, and no much larger clone is one base off.

Library construction relied on the immunoSEQ multiplex PCR assay. High-throughput TCR-beta CDR3 sequencing of genomic DNA from most patients was performed by Adaptive Biotechnologies. The authors processed their data as follows. TCR sequencing data for some 17 patients were retrieved from Adaptive's ImmunoSEQ software; a few other patients were processed with MiXCR and VDJtools. CDR3 nucleotide sequences shared between donor and recipient were removed because the origin of such sequences could not be assigned. To be classed as alloreactive, a clone needed at least 2-fold expansion over unstimulated cells and a minimum CFSE-low frequency of 0.002% (template counts) or 0.001% (read counts). Clones detected in sequenced pre-transplant spleen, lymph node, or MLR CFSE-low populations of the donor or recipient were defined as mappable. Cumulative frequency of alloreactive clones was calculated as a percentage of all sequences weighted by copy number. Here the immuneACCESS table is served through TCRdb, limited to in-frame sequences with V and J called. Missing clones are a known gap in these copies; in checked studies unresolved V genes cover under half, and the rest lacks a known reason. D and trimming were read from the DNA, whereas the V and J calls and clone size are those reported in that table. In this sample the table shows around 30,000 clones, 85% to 95% of which occur a single time. In total, the top ten clones hold roughly 0.7% of the sample.

The chain is encoded by TRBV18 joined to TRBJ1-5; TRBD1 lines up with 9 middle nucleotides. The material sequenced was PBMCs, taken just over 65 days after intestinal transplant. The TCR sequence derives from a human patient who received an intestinal transplant, so some T cells may come from the graft donor. The DNA sequence is TGTGCCAGCTCATCGACAGGGGGTAATCAGCCCCAGCATTTT. Translated, this is CASSSTGGNQPQHF.